These 28 T cell receptor beta chains were all obtained from the same sample, sequenced in a study of cytomegalovirus exposure and HLA in healthy donors. Primers for the PCR totalled 60 Vbeta and 13 Jbeta. Generated by immunoSEQ multiplex PCR, the TCRdb table keeps only in-frame clones and is missing some. There are 100,000 to 150,000 clones in the sample; 83% occur only once, and roughly 1.2% lies in the top ten. Sequencing used PBMCs. The receptor set was obtained from a girl aged 2 to 9 in good health and CMV-seronegative.

The chain links TRBV5-1 to TRBJ2-4, with 15 nucleotides matching TRBD2. V lost 4 bases to trimming and J lost 3 bases; unmatched junction nucleotides: 5. CDR1 is SGHRS and CDR2 is YFSETQ in the germline V gene. There are 17 residues in the CDR3. DNA for the CDR3: TGCGCCAGCAGCCACGGACTAGCGGGAGGGGGCAAAAACATTCAGTACTTC. This codes for CASSHGLAGGGKNIQYF. The variable domain in full, with the rest retrieved from reference TRBV5-1 and TRBJ2-4, is KAGVTQTPRYLIKTRGQQVTLSCSPISGHRSVSWYQQTPGQGLQFLFEYFSETQRNKGNFPGRFSGRQFSNSRSEMNVSTLELGDSALYLCASSHGLAGGGKNIQYFGAGTRLSVL.

The chain couples TRBV4-1 to TRBJ2-1, with D unresolved. The V end lost 1 base, the J end lost 8 bases, and 12 bases lay between the germline ends. The V gene's germline CDR1 is MGHRA and CDR2 YSYEKL. The CDR3 totals 14 residues. In DNA form, the CDR3 reads TGCGCCAGCAGCCAAGTTAGGCGGTATGATGAGCAGTTCTTC. Amino acid sequence: CASSQVRRYDEQFF.

The gene calls are TRBV30 and TRBJ1-1, with 8 bases identical to TRBD1. Germline-derived CDR1 and CDR2 are GTSNPN and SVGIG (reference sequence). The CDR3 is 17 residues long. The V gene end was trimmed by 0 bases and the J gene end by 4 bases; junction bases not matched to a gene: 13. This CDR3 is CAWSVSGTDRVATEAFF. The CDR3 DNA follows: TGTGCCTGGAGTGTAAGCGGGACGGACAGGGTGGCCACTGAAGCTTTCTTT.

The chain employs TRBV19 and TRBJ1-2, with 10 bases fitting TRBD1. The J segment lost 5 bases and the V segment lost 3 bases, leaving 12 bases of the junction unmatched. The CDR3 runs to 17 residues. The germline CDR1 and CDR2 sequences are LNHDA and SQIVND (reference sequence). DNA of the CDR3: TGTGCCAGTAGTATTGAGACGACAGGGGGCGCCTTTTATGGCTACACCTTC. This gives the protein CASSIETTGGAFYGYTF. The variable domain in full, completed from reference TRBV19 and TRBJ1-2, reads DGGITQSPKYLFRKEGQNVTLSCEQNLNHDAMYWYRQDPGQGLRLIYYSQIVNDFQKGDIAEGYSVSREKKESFPLTVTSAQKNPTAFYLCASSIETTGGAFYGYTFGSGTRLTVV.

This clone was observed once. J is TRBJ2-1 and V is TRBV7-2, with D possibly being TRBD1 (5 bases). This CDR3 spans 14 amino acids. In germline, CDR1 is SGHTA, CDR2 FQGNSA. With 5 bases removed from V and 5 bases from J, the gap between germline ends came to 13 bases. CDR3 region: CASSPTWTNNEQFF. In DNA, the CDR3 is TGTGCCAGCAGCCCGACATGGACAAACAATGAGCAGTTCTTC.

This clone was detected only once. This chain links TRBV6-1 with TRBJ2-7; 8 nucleotides agree with TRBD1. After removal of 8 bases from V and 2 bases from J, the junction contained 8 bases not matched to a gene. In germline, CDR1 is MNHNS, CDR2 SASEGT. The CDR3 is made up of 14 amino acids. This CDR3 reads CASLDRDFTYEQYF. The CDR3 DNA follows: TGTGCCAGCCTGGACAGGGACTTTACCTACGAGCAGTACTTC.

In its sample, this clone was seen once. The rearrangement links TRBV7-5 to TRBJ2-7; the table assigns TRBD1, which was not confirmed against the DNA. TRBV7-5 constitutes a pseudogene. The length of the CDR3 is 12 residues. This CDR3 reads CARSLNHYEQYF. As DNA, the CDR3 is TGTGCCAGAAGCTTAAATCACTACGAGCAGTACTTC.

The chain uses TRBV6-1 and TRBJ2-1; a weak D match, TRBD2 (5 bases). CDR1 and CDR2 (germline): MNHNS, SASEGT. Trimming removed 2 bases from V and 10 bases from J, with 18 bases in between. The CDR3 loop spans 15 amino acids. CDR3 DNA sequence: TGTGCCAGCAGTGAAACTCCCGAGTCGTCGGGGGAGCAGTTCTTC. This translates into CASSETPESSGEQFF.

V and J are TRBV19 and TRBJ2-3; 9 nucleotides line up with TRBD2. The V segment lost 1 base and the J segment 5 bases; nucleotides outside the gene matches: 4. The CDR3 is 15 amino acids. CDR1 is LNHDA and CDR2 is SQIVND in the germline V gene (reference sequence). The CDR3 region is CASSIASGAGDTQYF. The DNA for the CDR3 is TGTGCCAGTAGTATAGCTAGCGGGGCGGGAGATACGCAGTATTTT.

This clone was detected only a few times. The chain links TRBV5-1 to TRBJ2-5, with TRBD2 matching over 13 bases. Germline V CDR1 and CDR2: SGHRS, YFSETQ. The V and J ends lost 3 bases and 9 bases, in that order; junction bases with no gene match: 8. This CDR3 is built from 15 residues. In DNA, the CDR3 is TGCGCCAGCAGCTCAGGACTAGCGGGGGCGGCGGCCCAGTACTTC. Translating it yields CASSSGLAGAAAQYF.

The rearrangement uses TRBV2 and TRBJ2-7; the D gene is possibly TRBD2 (5 bases). Trimming stripped 7 bases from V and 0 bases from J, with 7 bases between. CDR3 length: 12 residues. The V gene's germline CDR1 is SNHLY and CDR2 FYNNEI. The CDR3 reads CASMRVSYEQYF. DNA for the CDR3: TGTGCCAGCATGAGGGTCTCCTACGAGCAGTACTTC.

This chain uses TRBV4-2 with TRBJ2-3; tentatively, D is TRBD2 (6 bases). The germline V gene has CDR1 LGHNA and CDR2 YNFKEQ. This CDR3 has 16 residues. V lost 0 bases and J 1 base, leaving 11 bases between the germline ends. The CDR3 region has the DNA TGTGCCAGCAGCCAAGATTGGGGCGGGGGCACAGATACGCAGTATTTT. The encoded protein is CASSQDWGGGTDTQYF.

V usage is TRBV21-1 and J usage is TRBJ2-5; the D call of TRBD1 is as the table states it, not checked on the DNA. TRBV21-1 is assigned pseudogene status. The CDR3 has 17 amino acids. CDR3 protein: CASSKYQKTVLQETQYF. Written as DNA, the CDR3 is TGTGCCAGCAGCAAATACCAAAAGACAGTCCTCCAAGAGACCCAGTACTTC.

The gene calls are TRBV9 and TRBJ2-1; TRBD1 agrees at 8 bases. The trim removed 3 bases at V and 8 bases at J, leaving 10 bases unmatched. The CDR3 has 15 residues. Germline lookup yields CDR1 SGDLS and CDR2 YYNGEE. The CDR3 DNA follows: TGTGCCAGCAGCGATACGGGGACAGGTCCCGATGAGCAGTTCTTC. Translating it yields CASSDTGTGPDEQFF.

The gene calls are TRBV28 and TRBJ1-1; 9 bases line up with TRBD1. This CDR3 has 14 amino acids. The germline gives CDR1 MDHEN, CDR2 SYDVKM. V shed 6 bases, J shed 4 bases, and the junction held 6 bases outside the gene matches. Here the CDR3 reads CASSLGQGSTEAFF. CDR3 DNA sequence: TGTGCCAGCAGCCTTGGACAGGGGAGCACTGAAGCTTTCTTT.

There are a few counts of this clone. The chain has TRBV5-1 and TRBJ2-2, with D possibly TRBD2 on 5 matching bases. Trimming took off 5 bases at V and 6 bases at J, with 11 bases between the two ends. The length of the CDR3 is 13 residues. CDR1 is SGHRS, CDR2 YFSETQ, per germline. The CDR3 DNA follows: TGCGCCAGCAGTCCGTCGGGATCCGGGGAGCTGTTTTTT. Amino acids: CASSPSGSGELFF.

About this clone: This sample also contains other DNA sequences that code for the same CDR3. This chain links TRBV30 with TRBJ1-3; D unresolved. The CDR3 length is 14 residues. The germline V and J ends were trimmed by 0 bases and 0 bases, with 6 bases remaining between them. Germline V gene data show CDR1 as GTSNPN and CDR2 as SVGIG (reference sequence). CDR3 residues: CAWSVSVSGNTIYF. The CDR3, as DNA: TGTGCCTGGAGTGTATCAGTCTCTGGAAACACCATATATTTT.

The chain carries TRBV30 and TRBJ2-6; 7 nucleotides agree with TRBD1. The germline V gene encodes CDR1 GTSNPN and CDR2 SVGIG (reference sequence). Trimming removed 3 bases from V and 0 bases from J; junction bases left unmatched: 17. This CDR3 has 20 amino acids. The CDR3 protein is CAWSSTSTGEPFSGANVLTF. Written as DNA, the CDR3 is TGTGCCTGGAGCAGTACAAGTACAGGGGAGCCATTCTCTGGGGCCAACGTCCTGACTTTC. Drawing the rest from reference TRBV30 and TRBJ2-6, the complete variable domain is SQTIHQWPATLVQPVGSPLSLECTVEGTSNPNLYWYRQAAGRGLQLLFYSVGIGQISSEVPQNLSASRPQDRQFILSSKKLLLSDSGFYLCAWSSTSTGEPFSGANVLTFGAGSRLTVL.

The gene calls are TRBV27 and TRBJ2-2, with 7 nucleotides matching TRBD1. The germline V gene has CDR1 MNHEY and CDR2 SMNVEV (reference sequence). The CDR3 is 14 amino acids. V shed 7 bases and J 6 bases; nucleotides not matched to a gene: 8. CDR3 sequence (DNA): TGTGCCAGCATCCTACAGGGGTCGGCCGGGGAGCTGTTTTTT. Translation gives CASILQGSAGELFF.

The rearrangement links TRBV18 to TRBJ2-5; D is ambiguous. The J call is doubtful: the DNA matches TRBJ2-7 better. From germline, CDR1 is KGHSH and CDR2 LQKENI. The CDR3 runs to 12 residues. CDR3 region: CASSPSSYEQYF. The DNA of the CDR3 is TGTGCCAGCTCACCGAGCTCCTACGAGCAGTACTTC.

In regard to this clone: Germline is not matched at one junction end, which may reflect a read error. The chain combines TRBV7-9 with TRBJ1-1; TRBD1 matches 9 bases. CDR1 is SEHNR, CDR2 FQNEAQ, per germline (reference sequence). This CDR3 contains 12 residues. Written as DNA, the CDR3 is TGTTCCAGCAGCTTTCCGGACAGGGGAGCTTTCTTT. It encodes CSSSFPDRGAFF.

The V and J genes are TRBV28 and TRBJ2-1; no clear D. V was shortened by 3 bases and J by 8 bases, with 5 bases between the two germline ends. This CDR3 is 11 amino acids long. Germline assignment: CDR1 MDHEN and CDR2 SYDVKM. The DNA for the CDR3 is TGTGCCAGCAGTTTTCTCGATGAGCAGTTCTTC. Amino acids: CASSFLDEQFF.

This sequence joins TRBV7-2 and TRBJ2-5; TRBD2 aligns across 11 bases. CDR3 length: 16 amino acids. Germline CDR1 reads SGHTA; CDR2 reads FQGNSA. Trimming took 5 bases from V and 2 from J; bases not matched to a gene: 7. The CDR3 nucleotides are TGTGCCAGCAGCGCCCGACTAGCGGGACAACAAGAGACCCAGTACTTC. This gives the protein CASSARLAGQQETQYF.

For the CDR3, the DNA is TGCAGCGGTGTTGACATGAACACTGAAGCTTTCTTT. Translating gives CSGVDMNTEAFF. V gene TRBV29-1 combines with J gene TRBJ1-1; D is undetermined. The CDR3 covers 12 residues. V was pared by 7 bases and J by 0 bases, with 9 bases between. Germline CDR1 SQVTM, CDR2 ANQGSEA. Full variable domain (remainder filled in from reference TRBV29-1 and TRBJ1-1): SAVISQKPSRDICQRGTSLTIQCQVDSQVTMMFWYRQQPGQSLTLIATANQGSEATYESGFVIDKFPISRPNLTFSTLTVSNMSPEDSSIYLCSGVDMNTEAFFGQGTRLTVV.

The rearrangement links TRBV2 to TRBJ1-2, with TRBD1 identical over 7 bases. Trimming at V came to 11 bases and at J to 4 bases, leaving 4 bases not matched to a gene. This CDR3 spans 11 amino acids. CDR1 and CDR2 from the germline V gene are SNHLY and FYNNEI. DNA for the CDR3: TGTGCCGGCCGGGACAGCTATGGCTACACCTTC. Its translation is CAGRDSYGYTF. The full variable domain, with the rest looked up from reference TRBV2 and TRBJ1-2, is EPEVTQTPSHQVTQMGQEVILRCVPISNHLYFYWYRQILGQKVEFLVSFYNNEISEKSEIFDDQFSVERPDGSNFTLKIRSTKLEDSAMYFCAGRDSYGYTFGSGTRLTVV.

CDR3 loop: CSPAGGSGNTIYF. The CDR3 nucleotides read TGCAGCCCCGCCGGGGGCTCTGGAAACACCATATATTTT. The chain combines TRBV29-1 with TRBJ1-3; D may be TRBD1 (5 bases). The germline V gene has CDR1 SQVTM and CDR2 ANQGSEA. V was clipped by 8 bases and J by 0 bases, with 11 bases between them. The CDR3 is 13 residues long.

V usage is TRBV6-5 and J usage is TRBJ2-7; TRBD1 matches 9 bases. V shed 0 bases, J shed 9 bases, and the junction held 12 bases outside the gene matches. The germline V gene encodes CDR1 MNHEY and CDR2 SVGAGI. CDR3 length: 16 residues. The CDR3 region has the DNA TGTGCCAGCAGTTACTCGATTGGACAGGGGATTTGGGGGCAGTACTTC. This encodes CASSYSIGQGIWGQYF.

The CDR3 bases are TGTGCCAGCTCCCGGGGAATCCGCGCTGCCTCCTCACCCGGGGAGCTGTTTTTT. Translation: CASSRGIRAASSPGELFF. The chain couples TRBV2 to TRBJ2-2; tentatively, D is TRBD2 (5 bases). Germline V CDR1 and CDR2: SNHLY, FYNNEI. Trimming stripped 8 bases from V and 6 bases from J, with 28 bases between. This CDR3 comprises 18 residues.